Presented here are 12 T cell receptor beta chains from one specimen sequenced in a study of response to subunit inactivated influenza vaccine. TCRdb ran MiXCR on the RT-PCR reads and lists one entry per CDR3 protein. Seen here are about 650,000 distinct CDR3 sequences, around 15% observed once, and the top ten hold about 7.4%. This sample comprised PBMCs from blood, obtained roughly 2 weeks before vaccination. Every receptor here comes from a man aged 45-60 years who received an inactivated influenza vaccine.

This clonotype came up a few times. The J gene is TRBJ2-1, the V gene TRBV28; 7 bases are a match to TRBD2. This CDR3 region has 16 residues. Germline trimming cut 6 bases from V and 7 bases from J; bases unmatched to any gene: 15. Germline CDR1 reads MDHEN; CDR2 reads SYDVKM. CDR3 DNA: TGTGCCAGCAGCACGCTAGCGGCCATACCTCGGAATGAGCAGTTCTTC. Residues: CASSTLAAIPRNEQFF.

This chain links TRBV27 with TRBJ2-1, with D possibly matching TRBD2 (6 bases). The CDR3 is 15 residues long. Trimming removed 2 bases from V and 6 bases from J, with 14 bases in between. Germline V CDR1 and CDR2: MNHEY, SMNVEV (reference sequence). The CDR3 DNA follows: TGTGCCAGCAGTTTAACCGGGGGAATCTTCAATGAGCAGTTCTTC. Translation gives CASSLTGGIFNEQFF.

This clonotype was observed a few times. The chain uses TRBV11-2 and TRBJ2-7, with D maybe TRBD2 (5 bases). Deletions cut 1 base from V and 2 bases from J, with 12 bases between. Germline CDR1 SGHAT, CDR2 FQNNGV. The CDR3 loop spans 15 amino acids. As DNA, the CDR3 is TGTGCCAGCAGCTTAGGAGGGAGTCCTGCCTACGAGCAGTACTTC. Translating it yields CASSLGGSPAYEQYF.

This clonotype was counted a few times. The chain joins TRBV7-9 to TRBJ1-1; no firm D call. CDR3 length equals 13 residues. In germline, CDR1 is SEHNR, CDR2 FQNEAQ (reference sequence). Trimming cost V 3 bases and J 6 bases, with 11 bases left between them. The CDR3 DNA follows: TGTGCCAGCAGCTTCACAGAACTCGCTGAAGCTTTCTTT. It encodes CASSFTELAEAFF.

This clonotype was counted ten times or more. The chain has TRBV7-2 and TRBJ1-1; D is ambiguous. The V gene lost 0 bases and the J gene lost 0 bases, with 8 bases spanning the gap. This CDR3 has 15 residues. Germline V gene lookup returns CDR1 SGHTA and CDR2 FQGNSA. CDR3 sequence: CASSLALSVNTEAFF. In nucleotides, the CDR3 is TGTGCCAGCAGCTTAGCCTTGAGTGTGAACACTGAAGCTTTCTTT.

This clonotype was detected a few times. This chain uses TRBV6-2 or TRBV6-3 with TRBJ2-7, with 9 bases fitting TRBD1. The trim removed 6 bases at V and 5 bases at J, leaving 8 bases unmatched. This CDR3 has 14 residues. Germline values: CDR1 MNHEY, CDR2 SVGEGT. For the CDR3, the DNA is TGTGCCAGCAGGATTACAGGGGGCAGGGACGAGCAGTACTTC. Encoded protein: CASRITGGRDEQYF.

This clonotype was observed a handful of times. The CDR3 sequence is CASRPAQGPQETQYF. CDR3 nucleotide sequence: TGTGCCAGCAGGCCCGCACAGGGCCCCCAAGAGACCCAGTACTTC. J is TRBJ2-5 and V is TRBV12-3 or TRBV12-4; a possible D gene is TRBD1 (6 bases). The CDR3 has 15 amino acids. V gave up 6 bases and J gave up 1 base, with 15 bases separating them.

This clonotype was observed at least ten times. This chain connects TRBV15 to TRBJ2-3; TRBD1 aligns across 7 bases. The CDR3 has 15 residues. The J segment lost 6 bases and the V segment lost 1 base, leaving 7 bases of the junction unmatched. The germline V gene encodes CDR1 LNHNV and CDR2 YYDKDF (reference sequence). The CDR3 DNA sequence: TGTGCCACCAGCAGAGGACAGGGTGGTATTGATACGCAGTATTTT. Translated, it gives CATSRGQGGIDTQYF.

There are a few counts of this clonotype. The J gene is TRBJ2-5, the V gene TRBV19; D possibly uses TRBD1 or TRBD2 (5 bases each). Germline loops: CDR1 LNHDA, CDR2 SQIVND (reference sequence). CDR3 size: 15 residues. Trimming took off 3 bases at V and 0 bases at J, with 11 bases between the two ends. The CDR3 bases are TGTGCCAGTAGTATGTATACGGGGCACCAAGAGACCCAGTACTTC. Amino acids: CASSMYTGHQETQYF.

This clonotype was picked up many times. The chain is built from TRBV12-3 or TRBV12-4 and TRBJ1-1; no definite D call. V lost 7 bases and J 1 base, leaving 10 bases between the germline ends. CDR3 length: 13 amino acids. CDR3 bases: TGTGCCAGCATAAAGCTGGGGAACACTGAAGCTTTCTTT. Protein product: CASIKLGNTEAFF.

This clonotype has ten or more counts. This chain joins TRBV7-9 and TRBJ2-3, with TRBD2 matching over 12 bases. CDR1 and CDR2 from the germline V gene are SEHNR and FQNEAQ (reference sequence). V was clipped by 6 bases and J by 3 bases; unmatched bases: 4. The CDR3 sequence is 15 residues long. The CDR3 DNA reads as TGTGCCAGCAGTTTACTAGCGGGAGGAACAGATACGCAGTATTTT. Amino acids: CASSLLAGGTDTQYF.

The table lists this clonotype with a few counts. The chain uses TRBV19 and TRBJ1-5; the D gene is possibly TRBD1 (5 bases). This CDR3 is built from 13 residues. Germline V gene lookup returns CDR1 LNHDA and CDR2 SQIVND (reference sequence). V dropped 4 bases and J dropped 4 bases, with 8 bases sitting between them. The CDR3 reads CASSTRENQPQHF. In DNA, the CDR3 is TGTGCCAGTAGTACCAGGGAGAATCAGCCCCAGCATTTT.